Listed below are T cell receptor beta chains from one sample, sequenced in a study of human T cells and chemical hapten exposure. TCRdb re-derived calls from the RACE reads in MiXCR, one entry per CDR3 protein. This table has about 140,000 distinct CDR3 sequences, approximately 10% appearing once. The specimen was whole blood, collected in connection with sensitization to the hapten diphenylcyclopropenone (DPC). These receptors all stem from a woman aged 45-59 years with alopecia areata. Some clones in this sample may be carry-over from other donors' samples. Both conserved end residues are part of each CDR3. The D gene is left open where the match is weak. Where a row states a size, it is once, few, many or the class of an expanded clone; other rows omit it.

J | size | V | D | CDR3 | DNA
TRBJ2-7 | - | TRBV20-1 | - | CSAREESLGILSYEQYF | TGCAGTGCTAGAGAGGAGAGTTTAGGCATCCTCTCCTACGAGCAGTACTTC
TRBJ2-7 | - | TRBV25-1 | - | CASSRDGTSYEQYF | TGTGCCAGCAGTCGGGACGGGACCTCCTACGAGCAGTACTTC
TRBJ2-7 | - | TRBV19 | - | CAVGVGRGYEQYF | TGTGCCGTAGGGGTAGGGCGAGGGTACGAGCAGTACTTC
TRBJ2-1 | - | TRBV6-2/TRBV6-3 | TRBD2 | CASGRIAGDRNEQFF | TGTGCCAGCGGCCGAATAGCGGGAGACAGAAATGAGCAGTTCTTC
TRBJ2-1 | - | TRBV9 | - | CASSVGTRSDNEQFF | TGTGCCAGCAGCGTAGGCACTAGGAGTGACAATGAGCAGTTCTTC
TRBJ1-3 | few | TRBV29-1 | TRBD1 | CSFQGAYGNTIYF | TGCAGCTTTCAGGGGGCCTATGGAAACACCATATATTTT
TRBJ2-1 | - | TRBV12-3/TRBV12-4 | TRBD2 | CASSRTSGRRYNEQFF | TGTGCCAGCAGTAGGACTAGCGGGAGGCGATACAATGAGCAGTTCTTC
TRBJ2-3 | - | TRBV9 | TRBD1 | CASSPRQGGTDTQYF | TGTGCCAGCAGCCCCAGACAGGGGGGTACAGATACGCAGTATTTT
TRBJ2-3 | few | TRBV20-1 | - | CSTYRGGADTQYF | TGCAGCACCTACAGGGGCGGGGCAGATACGCAGTATTTT
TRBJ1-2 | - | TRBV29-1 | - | CSVGRPEPNYGYTF | TGCAGCGTGGGGCGCCCGGAGCCTAACTATGGCTACACCTTC
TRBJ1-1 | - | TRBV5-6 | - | CASSPRGYAEAFF | TGTGCCAGCAGCCCCCGGGGGTACGCTGAAGCTTTCTTT
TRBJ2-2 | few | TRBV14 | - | CASSQFYGADGELFF | TGTGCCAGCAGCCAATTTTATGGGGCAGACGGGGAGCTGTTTTTT
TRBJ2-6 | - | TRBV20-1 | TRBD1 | CSALGSGGAGANVLTF | TGCAGTGCCCTCGGGTCAGGGGGCGCTGGGGCCAACGTCCTGACTTTC
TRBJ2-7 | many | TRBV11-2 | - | CASSLVTYEQYF | TGTGCCAGCAGCCTGGTGACCTACGAGCAGTACTTC
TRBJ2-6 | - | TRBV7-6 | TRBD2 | CASSWRLAGGPSGANVLTF | TGTGCCAGCAGCTGGAGACTAGCGGGAGGGCCATCTGGGGCCAACGTCCTGACTTTC
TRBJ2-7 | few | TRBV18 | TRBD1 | CASSQIPGTGQGYEQYF | TGTGCCAGCTCACAGATCCCCGGGACAGGGCAGGGGTACGAGCAGTACTTC
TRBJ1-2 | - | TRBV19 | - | CASSPSGTANYGYTF | TGTGCCAGTAGTCCCTCCGGGACTGCGAACTATGGCTACACCTTC
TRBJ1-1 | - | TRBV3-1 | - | CAGSQDSPGTTEAFF | TGTGCCGGCAGCCAAGATTCTCCGGGGACAACTGAAGCCTTCTTT
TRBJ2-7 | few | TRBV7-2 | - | CASSLRRGTYEQYF | TGTGCCAGCAGCTTAAGGAGGGGGACTTACGAGCAGTACTTC
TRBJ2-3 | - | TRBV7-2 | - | CASSSGFSTDTQYF | TGTGCCAGCAGCTCCGGTTTCTCCACGGATACGCAGTATTTT
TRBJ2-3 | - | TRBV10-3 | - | CARIVFPGTDTQYF | TGTGCCAGAATAGTTTTCCCTGGCACAGATACGCAGTATTTT
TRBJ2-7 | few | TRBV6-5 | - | CASSYSGEQYF | TGTGCCAGCAGTTACTCGGGCGAGCAGTACTTC
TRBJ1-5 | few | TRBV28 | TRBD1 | CASSWVDRDNQPQHF | TGTGCCAGCAGTTGGGTGGACAGGGACAATCAGCCCCAGCATTTT
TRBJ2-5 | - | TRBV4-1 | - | CASSQVTSGRETQYF | TGCGCCAGCAGCCAAGTCACGTCCGGACGAGAGACCCAGTACTTC
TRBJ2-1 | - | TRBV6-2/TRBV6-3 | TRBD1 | CASSPDRGRVEQFF | TGTGCCAGCAGTCCGGACAGGGGGAGGGTTGAGCAGTTCTTC
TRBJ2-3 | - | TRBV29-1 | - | CSVEDRGNTQYF | TGCAGCGTTGAAGATCGAGGCAATACGCAGTATTTT
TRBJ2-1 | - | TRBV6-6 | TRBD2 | CASSLSTGTSNHEQFF | TGTGCCAGCAGCCTCTCTACCGGGACTAGTAACCATGAGCAGTTCTTC
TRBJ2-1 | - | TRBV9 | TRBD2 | CASSARLAGGGEQFF | TGTGCCAGCAGCGCCCGACTAGCGGGAGGAGGTGAGCAGTTCTTC
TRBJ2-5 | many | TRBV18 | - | CASSPAGTAQETQYF | TGTGCCAGCTCACCCGCGGGGACGGCCCAAGAGACCCAGTACTTC
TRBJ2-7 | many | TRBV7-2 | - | CASSFDRGHEQYF | TGTGCCAGCAGCTTTGATAGAGGGCACGAGCAGTACTTC
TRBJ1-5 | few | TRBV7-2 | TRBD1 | CASRQGAEAGQPQHF | TGTGCCAGCAGACAGGGGGCAGAGGCTGGTCAGCCCCAGCATTTT
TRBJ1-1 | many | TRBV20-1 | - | CSARDPEAFF | TGCAGTGCTAGAGACCCTGAAGCTTTCTTT
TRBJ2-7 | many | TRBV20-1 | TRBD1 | CSAREGPGGWNEQYF | TGCAGTGCTAGAGAGGGGCCAGGGGGCTGGAACGAGCAGTACTTC
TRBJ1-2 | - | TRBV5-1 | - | CASSRATTDYGYTF | TGCGCCAGCAGCCGCGCTACGACGGACTATGGCTACACCTTC
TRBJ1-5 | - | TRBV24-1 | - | CATSDRFQPQHF | TGTGCCACCAGTGATCGATTTCAGCCCCAGCATTTT
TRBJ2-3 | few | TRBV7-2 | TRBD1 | CASSLMGTGGGTDTQYF | TGTGCCAGCAGCTTAATGGGGACAGGAGGGGGCACAGATACGCAGTATTTT
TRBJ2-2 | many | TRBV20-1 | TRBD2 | CSARKGLAGADGELFF | TGCAGTGCCAGAAAGGGACTAGCGGGAGCGGACGGGGAGCTGTTTTTT
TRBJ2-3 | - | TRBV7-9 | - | CASSLVGLGGTDTQYF | TGTGCCAGCAGCTTAGTTGGCCTGGGGGGCACAGATACGCAGTATTTT
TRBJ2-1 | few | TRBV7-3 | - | CASSLGSSLDEQFF | TGTGCCAGCAGCTTAGGATCATCCCTCGACGAGCAGTTCTTC
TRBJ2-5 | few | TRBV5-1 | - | CASSFGGAEETQYF | TGCGCCAGCAGCTTTGGTGGAGCAGAAGAGACCCAGTACTTC
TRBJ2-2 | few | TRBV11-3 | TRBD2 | CASSTPGLAGGMNTGELFF | TGTGCCAGCAGCACACCGGGACTAGCGGGAGGGATGAACACCGGGGAGCTGTTTTTT
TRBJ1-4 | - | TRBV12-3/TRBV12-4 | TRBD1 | CASRTGGREKLFF | TGTGCCAGCAGGACAGGGGGCCGGGAAAAACTGTTTTTT
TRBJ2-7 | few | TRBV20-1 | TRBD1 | CSATQPGQETYEQYF | TGCAGTGCTACCCAACCGGGACAGGAAACCTACGAGCAGTACTTC
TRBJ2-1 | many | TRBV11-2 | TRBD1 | CASSPQGTGTNEQFF | TGTGCCAGCAGCCCCCAGGGGACAGGGACCAATGAGCAGTTCTTC
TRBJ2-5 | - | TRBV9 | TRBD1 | CASSVAGDSYQETQYF | TGTGCCAGCAGCGTAGCAGGGGACAGCTACCAAGAGACCCAGTACTTC